The source of this T cell receptor (beta chain) is a study of blood T cell repertoires in COVID-19. Across the whole study: PBMCs, B-cell-depleted T cells, or T cells were the source of the cDNA or gDNA that made up the material.

This clone is a singleton in its sample. The protocol was immunoSEQ multiplex PCR, while the TCRdb copy is restricted to in-frame clones and leaves out a portion. The table has some 25,000 clones, approximately 77% seen once; the top ten hold 30% to 35%. This TCR was sampled from a human donor in a cohort sampled during active COVID-19. Sequencing was done on a sample of peripheral blood.

DNA for the CDR3: TGTGCCTGGGCCACAGGGGGCCTAGTCACTGAAGCTTTCTTT. Translation: CAWATGGLVTEAFF. J is TRBJ1-1 and V is TRBV30; 9 nucleotides align to TRBD1. This CDR3 comprises 14 residues. Germline values: CDR1 GTSNPN, CDR2 SVGIG (reference sequence). V trimming: 5 bases; J trimming: 4 bases; junction bases outside the gene matches: 8. Together with reference TRBV30 and TRBJ1-1, the CDR3 gives the full variable domain: SQTIHQWPATLVQPVGSPLSLECTVEGTSNPNLYWYRQAAGRGLQLLFYSVGIGQISSEVPQNLSASRPQDRQFILSSKKLLLSDSGFYLCAWATGGLVTEAFFGQGTRLTVV.